This is a list of T cell receptor beta chains from one sample in a study of CXCR3-negative and CXCR3-positive naive CD8 T cells. TCRdb processed the 5' RACE reads again and assigns one entry to each CDR3 protein, with no DNA. This table lists about 56,000 distinct CDR3 sequences. Sequenced material: memory CD8+ T cells from blood. These TCRs come from a human donor in good health. Some clones in this sample may be carry-over from other donors' samples. CDR3s include the opening cysteine and the closing phenylalanine or tryptophan.

j_call | v_call | cdr3_aa
TRBJ2-5 | TRBV6-5 | CASSPEGGQETQYF
TRBJ2-2 | TRBV12-3/TRBV12-4 | CASSDLTGPNTGELFF
TRBJ1-2 | TRBV13 | CASSLEGPKAGYTF
TRBJ2-7 | TRBV6-6 | CASGASGGPSSYEQYF
TRBJ2-2 | TRBV7-9 | CASSLFLAGNTGELFF
TRBJ1-5 | TRBV19 | CASRTGVGQPQHF
TRBJ2-1 | TRBV6-4 | CASSDSAGGYNEQFF
TRBJ2-2 | TRBV29-1 | CSVGQPFTGELFF
TRBJ2-5 | TRBV29-1 | CSAGDVGTSGREETQYF
TRBJ2-2 | TRBV5-1 | CASSLGTHRGGELFF
TRBJ2-2 | TRBV29-1 | CSAEADTGELFF
TRBJ1-1 | TRBV4-3 | CASSQDRTGSEAFF
TRBJ2-4 | TRBV6-6 | CASSDSYKNIQYF
TRBJ2-3 | TRBV29-1 | CSVTGLAGEVGDTQYF
TRBJ2-7 | TRBV7-2 | CASSLWDRGGEQYF
TRBJ2-1 | TRBV30 | CAWSWGSGLNEQFF
TRBJ1-1 | TRBV7-6 | CASSLTTYATEAFF
TRBJ2-7 | TRBV7-8 | CASSLVSSYEQYF
TRBJ2-1 | TRBV28 | CASSLPASGISYNEQFF
TRBJ2-1 | TRBV19 | CASSITGSSYNEQFF
TRBJ2-2 | TRBV5-1 | CASSFEENNTGELFF
TRBJ2-1 | TRBV9 | CASSAGGGLFPPRDEQFF
TRBJ2-7 | TRBV29-1 | CSVDTGSYEQYF
TRBJ2-2 | TRBV6-4 | CASSPGQTNTGELFF
TRBJ2-1 | TRBV29-1 | CSVVVGGDNEQFF
TRBJ2-1 | TRBV5-1 | CASSLESDEQFF
TRBJ2-1 | TRBV11-3 | CASSSPGTGGRSAIGEQFF
TRBJ2-3 | TRBV28 | CASSFSSPDTQYF
TRBJ2-7 | TRBV5-1 | CASSFTGTGNYEQYF
TRBJ1-1 | TRBV13 | CASSFRQPVVF
TRBJ2-2 | TRBV7-3 | CASSYYTGELFF
TRBJ2-3 | TRBV29-1 | CSVFGGATDTQYF
TRBJ2-7 | TRBV29-1 | CVWTSGTTSYEQYF
TRBJ1-1 | TRBV9 | CASSVVGDSRNTEAFF
TRBJ2-7 | TRBV7-9 | CASSNPQGRGYEQYF
TRBJ2-1 | TRBV7-8 | CASSLTGQAYNEQFF
TRBJ2-7 | TRBV5-1 | CASSWAEDPYEQYF
TRBJ2-7 | TRBV28 | CASGPSGALGYEQYF
TRBJ2-5 | TRBV6-6 | CASSYSYRTNQETQYF
TRBJ2-7 | TRBV29-1 | CSVKGSTVSYEQYF
TRBJ2-6 | TRBV28 | CASREGGEANVLTF
TRBJ2-7 | TRBV28 | CASRPAGGSAYEQYF
TRBJ2-4 | TRBV14 | CASSQRETGTKNIQYF
TRBJ2-3 | TRBV3-1 | CASSQDGWGTQYF
TRBJ2-7 | TRBV2 | CASSEGYEQYF
TRBJ2-1 | TRBV29-1 | CSVESGWEQFF
TRBJ1-2 | TRBV7-2 | CASSSQGADYGYTF
TRBJ1-2 | TRBV7-2 | CASSPLLGSNYGYTF
TRBJ1-5 | TRBV27 | CASSLSWDQPQHF